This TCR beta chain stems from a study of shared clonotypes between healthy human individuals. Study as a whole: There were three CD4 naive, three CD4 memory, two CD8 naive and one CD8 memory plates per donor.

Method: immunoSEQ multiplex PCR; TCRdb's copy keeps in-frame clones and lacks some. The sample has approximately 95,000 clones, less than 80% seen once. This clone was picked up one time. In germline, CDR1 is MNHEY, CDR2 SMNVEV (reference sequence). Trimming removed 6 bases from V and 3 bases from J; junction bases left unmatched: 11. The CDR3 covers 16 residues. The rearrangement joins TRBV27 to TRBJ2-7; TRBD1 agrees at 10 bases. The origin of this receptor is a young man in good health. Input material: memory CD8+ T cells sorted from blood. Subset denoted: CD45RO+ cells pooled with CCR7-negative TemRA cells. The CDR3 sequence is CASSHGTGTGDYEQYF. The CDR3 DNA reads TGTGCCAGCAGCCACGGCACCGGGACAGGGGACTACGAGCAGTACTTC.